This T cell receptor beta chain appears in the sequencing data of a study of cytomegalovirus exposure and HLA in healthy donors. The study's findings and limits: Testing in vitro showed a few CMV-associated chains specific for CMV antigens. A later analysis linked roughly 17,000 TCR beta sequences to HLA alleles at 0.05 false discovery rate. High sensitivity and specificity were reportedly achieved when the classifier diagnosed cytomegalovirus status.

As regards this clone: Its antigen is still unknown.

The PCR ran on 60 Vbeta and 13 Jbeta primers. Sequencing was performed with immunoSEQ multiplex PCR; in TCRdb, only in-frame clones are kept and a portion is missing. Of about 130,000 clones listed, 74% are singletons. CDR1 is SGHRS, CDR2 YFSETQ, per germline. J gave up 9 bases and V 0 bases, and 4 bases lay outside the gene matches. The CDR3 extends over 14 amino acids. This chain uses TRBV5-1 with TRBJ2-1; 9 positions match TRBD2. The sequencing input was PBMCs. This clonotype originated in a man aged 18 to 29 in good health and CMV-seropositive. CDR3 nucleotide sequence: TGCGCCAGCAGCTTGGGCGGGAGGGACGGTGAGCAGTTCTTC. Amino acid sequence: CASSLGGRDGEQFF.